What follows are 17 T cell receptor beta chains derived from one specimen sequenced in a study of OX40 agonist ivuxolimab in advanced cancers. Measured with immunoSEQ multiplex PCR; TCRdb has only the in-frame clones, and not every one. The table records about 6,500 clones, approximately 71% of them present only once. This specimen was CD4+ or CD8+ T cells sorted from blood, taken in a trial of the OX40 agonist ivuxolimab. The origin of the receptors is an adult with an advanced solid tumor such as melanoma, head and neck, liver or kidney cancer.

This clone was recorded a few times. The V call is TRBV4-1, the J call TRBJ1-6; D perhaps matches TRBD1 (6 bases). Germline V gene data show CDR1 as MGHRA and CDR2 as YSYEKL. This CDR3 is built from 15 residues. Trimming removed 2 bases at V and 10 bases at J, with 15 bases between. The CDR3 loop is CASSQFTGAESPLHF. The CDR3 bases are TGCGCCAGCAGCCAATTTACGGGGGCGGAATCACCCCTCCACTTT.

The chain recombines TRBV10-1 with TRBJ2-3; 7 bases fit TRBD2. V was pared by 4 bases and J by 2 bases, with 9 bases of the junction left unmatched. The germline V gene has CDR1 WNHNN and CDR2 SYGVQD (reference sequence). CDR3 length: 16 amino acids. CDR3 in amino acids: CASSARASGNTDTQYF. The DNA for the CDR3 is TGCGCCAGCAGTGCAAGGGCTAGCGGAAACACAGATACGCAGTATTTT.

This chain joins TRBV9 and TRBJ1-2, with D perhaps TRBD1 (5 bases). The CDR3 spans 12 residues. Trimming pared 2 bases from V and 4 bases from J, leaving 6 bases between. Germline lookup yields CDR1 SGDLS and CDR2 YYNGEE. This chain's CDR3 is CASSVGGYGYTF. DNA of the CDR3: TGTGCCAGCAGCGTTGGGGGCTATGGCTACACCTTC.

The chain carries TRBV7-2 and TRBJ2-2; 8 positions match TRBD1. Germline V gene sequence: CDR1 SGHTA, CDR2 FQGNSA. The CDR3 is made up of 15 amino acids. J was trimmed by 3 bases and V by 5 bases; bases with no gene match: 5. The CDR3 is CASSQEDRDTGELFF. DNA for the CDR3: TGTGCCAGCAGCCAGGAGGACAGGGACACCGGGGAGCTGTTTTTT.

The chain joins TRBV5-1 to TRBJ2-3, with 7 bases that match TRBD2. This CDR3 is built from 16 residues. J was trimmed by 2 bases and V by 5 bases; bases with no gene match: 11. The germline V gene has CDR1 SGHRS and CDR2 YFSETQ. The CDR3 DNA is TGCGCCAGCAGGTCCGGGTACGCGGGGGACACAGATACGCAGTATTTT. Translated: CASRSGYAGDTDTQYF.

This clone was seen only once. The chain uses TRBV6-1 and TRBJ2-7; 7 nucleotides match TRBD2. Germline V gene data show CDR1 as MNHNS and CDR2 as SASEGT. The CDR3 sequence is 12 residues long. Trimming cost V 8 bases and J 3 bases; bases outside gene matches: 4. The CDR3 nucleotides are TGTGCCAGCTATGGGGAGGGCTACGAGCAGTACTTC. Protein sequence: CASYGEGYEQYF.

The rearrangement uses TRBV2 and TRBJ2-7; maybe TRBD2 (6 bases). V gave up 7 bases and J gave up 0 bases, with 19 bases separating them. The germline V gene has CDR1 SNHLY and CDR2 FYNNEI. The CDR3 covers 16 residues. This CDR3 reads CASNRDSDRGSYEQYF. DNA for the CDR3: TGTGCCAGCAACCGGGACTCCGATAGGGGCTCCTACGAGCAGTACTTC.

The chain recombines TRBV30 with TRBJ2-1; TRBD2 is a possible D gene (5 bases). CDR1 GTSNPN and CDR2 SVGIG come from the germline V gene (reference sequence). There are 16 residues in the CDR3. Between the trimmed V and J ends, which lost 2 bases and 0 bases, there was a span of 14 bases. The CDR3 spells CAWSYVRRSSYNEQFF. The DNA for the CDR3 is TGTGCCTGGAGTTACGTTCGGAGGAGCTCCTACAATGAGCAGTTCTTC.

CDR3 nucleotide sequence: TGTGCCAGCAGTGACGGACAGGGGGGGACTCAGCCCCAGCATTTT. Its protein is CASSDGQGGTQPQHF. This chain joins TRBV2 and TRBJ1-5; 10 bases align to TRBD1. Germline CDR1 is SNHLY and CDR2 is FYNNEI. The CDR3 spans 15 residues. Losses at the gene ends were 3 bases for V and 6 bases for J; bases not matched to a gene: 5. Supplemented by reference TRBV2 and TRBJ1-5, the full variable domain reads EPEVTQTPSHQVTQMGQEVILRCVPISNHLYFYWYRQILGQKVEFLVSFYNNEISEKSEIFDDQFSVERPDGSNFTLKIRSTKLEDSAMYFCASSDGQGGTQPQHFGDGTRLSIL.

The chain combines TRBV29-1 with TRBJ2-7, with D perhaps TRBD1 or TRBD2 (5 bases each). Trimming left V 5 bases short and J 2 bases short, with 13 bases between. The CDR3 has 13 residues. CDR1 and CDR2 from the germline V gene are SQVTM and ANQGSEA. As DNA, the CDR3 is TGCAGCGTTACGAGAGCGGACACCTACGAGCAGTACTTC. This translates into CSVTRADTYEQYF.

This clone turned up a few times. V usage is TRBV6-5 and J usage is TRBJ1-5, with D possibly being TRBD1 (5 bases). The CDR3 is made up of 11 amino acids. The germline V and J ends were trimmed by 11 bases and 11 bases, with 16 bases remaining between them. The germline V gene has CDR1 MNHEY and CDR2 SVGAGI. The CDR3: CASLSGGAQHF. The CDR3 bases are TGTGCCTCCTTAAGCGGGGGTGCCCAGCATTTT.

J is TRBJ1-2 and V is TRBV29-1, with TRBD1 identical over 7 bases. CDR3 length: 12 residues. V shed 4 bases and J 7 bases; nucleotides not matched to a gene: 6. The germline V gene has CDR1 SQVTM and CDR2 ANQGSEA. CDR3: CSVGEGAVGYTF. Written as DNA, the CDR3 is TGCAGCGTTGGTGAGGGGGCAGTTGGCTACACCTTC. The entire variable domain, with the rest obtained from reference TRBV29-1 and TRBJ1-2, is as follows: SAVISQKPSRDICQRGTSLTIQCQVDSQVTMMFWYRQQPGQSLTLIATANQGSEATYESGFVIDKFPISRPNLTFSTLTVSNMSPEDSSIYLCSVGEGAVGYTFGSGTRLTVV.

The chain uses TRBV4-1 and TRBJ2-3, with 13 bases identical to TRBD2. Germline lookup yields CDR1 MGHRA and CDR2 YSYEKL. This CDR3 region has 17 residues. V was clipped by 2 bases and J by 1 base; unmatched bases: 3. The CDR3 nucleotides read TGCGCCAGCAGCCAACGGACTAGCGGGGGACGCACAGATACGCAGTATTTT. This sequence encodes CASSQRTSGGRTDTQYF.

This clone is labeled large. The J gene is TRBJ2-7, the V gene TRBV9; 8 nucleotides match TRBD1. With V trimmed by 4 bases and J by 5 bases, 8 bases remained unmatched. The CDR3 has 14 amino acids. Germline V gives CDR1 SGDLS, CDR2 YYNGEE. CDR3: CASSNPGQDNEQYF. CDR3 sequence (DNA): TGTGCCAGCAGCAATCCGGGACAGGACAACGAGCAGTACTTC.

This chain connects TRBV12-2 to TRBJ1-1. TRBV12-2 is termed a pseudogene. The CDR3 totals 15 residues. CDR3 in amino acids: CASRPSGRGNTEAFF. The DNA for the CDR3 is TGTGCAAGTCGCCCATCCGGACGGGGGAACACTGAAGCTTTCTTT.

This chain uses TRBV6-6 with TRBJ2-2; 7 positions agree with TRBD2. From germline, CDR1 is MNHNY and CDR2 SVGAGI (reference sequence). Trimming cost V 2 bases and J 8 bases; bases outside gene matches: 2. This CDR3 has 13 amino acids. In nucleotides, the CDR3 is TGTGCCAGCAGTTACAAGGGAGGGGGGGAGCTGTTTTTT. Translating it yields CASSYKGGGELFF.

The V call is TRBV28, the J call TRBJ2-4; 7 bases map to TRBD1. V lost 2 bases, J lost 0 bases, and 4 bases stayed unmatched. CDR3 length: 16 residues. Germline V gives CDR1 MDHEN, CDR2 SYDVKM. The CDR3 region has the DNA TGTGCCAGCAGTTTAGGGGACAGCCTAGCCAAAAACATTCAGTACTTC. It yields the protein CASSLGDSLAKNIQYF. Drawing the rest from reference TRBV28 and TRBJ2-4, the complete variable domain is DVKVTQSSRYLVKRTGEKVFLECVQDMDHENMFWYRQDPGLGLRLIYFSYDVKMKEKGDIPEGYSVSREKKERFSLILESASTNQTSMYLCASSLGDSLAKNIQYFGAGTRLSVL.